These 16 T cell receptor beta chains share one sample of origin, sequenced in a study of OX40 agonist ivuxolimab in advanced cancers. Measured with immunoSEQ multiplex PCR; TCRdb has only the in-frame clones, and not every one. The table records around 70,000 clones, approximately 85% of them present only once. Sample: CD4+ or CD8+ T cells sorted from blood, taken in a trial of the OX40 agonist ivuxolimab. The source of these receptors is an adult with an advanced solid tumor such as melanoma, head and neck, liver or kidney cancer.

This clone was seen a handful of times. The CDR3 loop reads CARLAFGNEQYF. As DNA, the CDR3 is TGTGCCAGGCTAGCATTCGGAAACGAGCAGTACTTC. The chain employs TRBV21-1 and TRBJ2-7; the D segment call TRBD2 is taken from the table without a DNA check. TRBV21-1 is assigned pseudogene status. The length of the CDR3 is 12 residues.

This rearrangement joins TRBV7-8 to TRBJ2-4; TRBD2 matches 8 bases. The CDR3 sequence is 20 residues long. The ends lost 0 bases at V and 0 bases at J; junction bases unmatched: 13. The germline CDR1 and CDR2 sequences are SGHVS and FQNEAQ. The CDR3 sequence is CASSLAHAGGVPRAKNIQYF. The CDR3, as DNA: TGTGCCAGCAGCTTAGCGCATGCGGGGGGTGTCCCCAGAGCCAAAAACATTCAGTACTTC.

The genes are TRBV10-2 and TRBJ1-6; 8 nucleotides agree with TRBD1. Losses at the gene ends were 4 bases for V and 14 bases for J; bases not matched to a gene: 19. Per germline, CDR1 WSHSY and CDR2 SAAADI. This CDR3 is 17 amino acids long. The CDR3 coding sequence is TGCGCCAGCAGTGCGAGACAGGGGATCGGACTAAATTTGGCCCTCCACTTT. The encoded protein is CASSARQGIGLNLALHF.

The chain combines TRBV29-1 with TRBJ1-2; D is unresolved. Between the trimmed V and J ends, which lost 4 bases and 4 bases, there was a span of 10 bases. This CDR3 has 12 amino acids. CDR1 is SQVTM, CDR2 ANQGSEA, per germline. The CDR3, as DNA: TGCAGCGTTGGGGGTAAACTCTATGGCTACACCTTC. This sequence encodes CSVGGKLYGYTF.

This chain connects TRBV5-1 to TRBJ2-5; D assignment may be TRBD1 or TRBD2 (6 bases each). This CDR3 contains 13 residues. V was shortened by 7 bases and J by 5 bases, with 15 bases between the two germline ends. Germline CDR1 reads SGHRS; CDR2 reads YFSETQ. This CDR3 reads CASGGGSRETQYF. CDR3 nucleotide sequence: TGCGCCAGCGGAGGGGGGTCGAGGGAGACCCAGTACTTC.

This clone was found a few times. Other DNA sequences within the sample encode an identical CDR3. The chain recombines TRBV6-6 with TRBJ2-7; D remains ambiguous. The CDR3 has 11 amino acids. Trimming left V 6 bases short and J 0 bases short, with 3 bases between. The germline V gene has CDR1 MNHNY and CDR2 SVGAGI (reference sequence). CDR3 sequence reads: CASSPSYEQYF. Here the CDR3 DNA reads TGTGCCAGCAGCCCCTCCTACGAGCAGTACTTC.

The V call is TRBV7-7, the J call TRBJ2-5; unclear D gene. This CDR3 is 13 amino acids long. V dropped 4 bases and J dropped 2 bases, with 8 bases sitting between them. In germline, CDR1 is SSHAT, CDR2 FNYEAQ (reference sequence). For the CDR3, the DNA is TGTGCCAGCAGCTCCGGAGAACAAGAGACCCAGTACTTC. This gives the protein CASSSGEQETQYF. Filled out from reference TRBV7-7 and TRBJ2-5, the complete variable domain reads GAGVSQSPRYKVTKRGQDVTLRCDPISSHATLYWYQQALGQGPEFLTYFNYEAQPDKSGLPSDRFSAERPEGSISTLTIQRTEQRDSAMYRCASSSGEQETQYFGPGTRLLVL.

The chain employs TRBV7-7 and TRBJ2-7; tentatively, D is TRBD1 (7 bases). CDR1 and CDR2 from the germline V gene are SSHAT and FNYEAQ (reference sequence). Trimming took off 6 bases at V and 7 bases at J, with 16 bases between the two ends. There are 13 residues in the CDR3. CDR3: CASSSDRAGEQYF. The CDR3 nucleotides are TGTGCCAGCAGTTCCGACAGGGCGGGGGAGCAGTACTTC.

The gene calls are TRBV14 and TRBJ2-1, with D possibly being TRBD2 (5 bases). Trimming took off 5 bases at V and 4 bases at J, with 15 bases between the two ends. The germline gives CDR1 SGHDN, CDR2 FVKESK. This CDR3 spans 15 amino acids. The CDR3 reads CASSTRLRNYNEQFF. In DNA form, the CDR3 reads TGTGCCAGCAGCACCCGACTAAGGAATTACAATGAGCAGTTCTTC.

The gene calls are TRBV2 and TRBJ1-1; 7 bases are a match to TRBD1. The V gene's germline CDR1 is SNHLY and CDR2 FYNNEI. The CDR3 consists of 14 residues. V lost 6 bases and J lost 1; bases outside the gene matches: 5. Here the CDR3 DNA reads TGTGCCAGCAGAAACCCAGGGGGGAACACTGAAGCTTTCTTT. Translating gives CASRNPGGNTEAFF.

The chain links TRBV19 to TRBJ2-7; tentatively, D is TRBD2 (5 bases). The CDR3 sequence is 12 residues long. The V end lost 11 bases, the J end lost 2 bases, and 13 bases lay between the germline ends. Germline V gene sequence: CDR1 LNHDA, CDR2 SQIVND (reference sequence). This CDR3 reads CAAGSGPYEQYF. CDR3 nucleotide sequence: TGTGCCGCCGGAAGCGGCCCCTACGAGCAGTACTTC. Full variable domain (outside the CDR3, taken from reference TRBV19 and TRBJ2-7): DGGITQSPKYLFRKEGQNVTLSCEQNLNHDAMYWYRQDPGQGLRLIYYSQIVNDFQKGDIAEGYSVSREKKESFPLTVTSAQKNPTAFYLCAAGSGPYEQYFGPGTRLTVT.

The V gene is TRBV6-1, the J gene TRBJ1-6; D remains unclear. The CDR3 length is 14 residues. Germline CDR1 reads MNHNS; CDR2 reads SASEGT. V was trimmed by 11 bases and J by 0 bases, leaving 11 bases between them. The CDR3 here is CAYSRSSYNSPLHF. The CDR3, as DNA: TGTGCCTACAGCCGCAGCTCCTATAATTCACCCCTCCACTTT.

V usage is TRBV7-8 and J usage is TRBJ2-3; 11 bases fit TRBD2. V shed 2 bases, J shed 0 bases, and the junction held 7 bases outside the gene matches. The germline gives CDR1 SGHVS, CDR2 FQNEAQ. This CDR3 has 18 residues. The CDR3 nucleotides are TGTGCCAGCAGCTTAAAGTTTAGCGGGGGGGGTAGCACAGATACGCAGTATTTT. Its translation is CASSLKFSGGGSTDTQYF.

This clone was detected a few times. The CDR3 spells CASSLRPGRGTEAFF. The CDR3 DNA follows: TGTGCCAGCAGTTTAAGGCCAGGGAGAGGGACTGAAGCTTTCTTT. The chain employs TRBV28 and TRBJ1-1, with a possible D match to TRBD1 (5 bases). CDR3 size: 15 residues. The V end was cut by 2 bases, the J end by 5 bases, with 15 bases between. Germline lookup yields CDR1 MDHEN and CDR2 SYDVKM.

The chain uses TRBV9 and TRBJ1-2; 9 bases agree with TRBD1. V lost 3 bases, J lost 2 bases, and 5 bases stayed unmatched. The CDR3 spans 15 residues. Germline-derived CDR1 and CDR2 are SGDLS and YYNGEE. In DNA, the CDR3 is TGTGCCAGCAGCGGGTCAGGACAGGGGAACTATGGCTACACCTTC. Translating gives CASSGSGQGNYGYTF.

This chain connects TRBV27 to TRBJ1-3, with TRBD1 identical over 12 bases. V gave up 7 bases and J gave up 4 bases; unmatched junction bases: 11. This CDR3 is built from 17 residues. Germline V lookup: CDR1 MNHEY, CDR2 SMNVEV (reference sequence). In DNA, the CDR3 is TGTGCCAGCAACGGGACAGGGGGCGCAAGGACGGGAAACACCATATATTTT. Its translation is CASNGTGGARTGNTIYF.